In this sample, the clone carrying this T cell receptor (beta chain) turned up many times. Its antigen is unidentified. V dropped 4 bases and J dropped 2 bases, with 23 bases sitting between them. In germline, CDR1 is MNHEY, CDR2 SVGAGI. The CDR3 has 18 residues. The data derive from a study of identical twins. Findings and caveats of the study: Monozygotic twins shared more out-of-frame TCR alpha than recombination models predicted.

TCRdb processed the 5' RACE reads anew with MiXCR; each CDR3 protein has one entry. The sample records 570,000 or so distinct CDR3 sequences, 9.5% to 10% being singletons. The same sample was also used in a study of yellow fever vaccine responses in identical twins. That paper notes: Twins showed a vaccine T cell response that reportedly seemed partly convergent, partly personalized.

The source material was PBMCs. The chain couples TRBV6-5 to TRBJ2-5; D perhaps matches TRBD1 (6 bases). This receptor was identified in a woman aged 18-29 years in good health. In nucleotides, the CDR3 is TGTGCCAGCAGTTCCACCTTCCCGCCGCCGGGACAACAAGAGACCCAGTACTTC. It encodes CASSSTFPPPGQQETQYF.